The 31 T cell receptor beta chains in this list originate from one sample, sequenced in a study of blood T cell repertoires in COVID-19. The method was immunoSEQ multiplex PCR; TCRdb's version includes in-frame clones alone and lacks a portion of them. The sample contains 200,000 to 250,000 clones, 70% to 85% of which appear only once. The sample taken for sequencing was peripheral blood. The receptors originated from a woman of 80 years or more with acute or convalescent COVID-19.

This clone was seen more than once but under ten times. The gene calls are TRBV27 and TRBJ2-2; tentative D call: TRBD2 (6 bases). The CDR3 length is 17 residues. V lost 0 bases to trimming and J lost 6 bases, with 17 bases between them. Germline V gene lookup returns CDR1 MNHEY and CDR2 SMNVEV (reference sequence). Here the CDR3 reads CASSLSSLARGAGELFF. The CDR3 coding sequence is TGTGCCAGCAGTTTATCTTCGCTAGCGAGGGGTGCCGGGGAGCTGTTTTTT.

V is TRBV6-6 and J is TRBJ2-3; TRBD2 agrees at 10 bases. CDR1 is MNHNY and CDR2 is SVGAGI in the germline V gene (reference sequence). The V gene end was trimmed by 5 bases and the J gene end by 0 bases; junction bases not matched to a gene: 8. This CDR3 is 17 amino acids long. CDR3 sequence: CASSRRTSGDSTDTQYF. CDR3 DNA: TGTGCCAGCAGTCGTCGGACTAGCGGAGACAGCACAGATACGCAGTATTTT.

The chain employs TRBV5-4 and TRBJ2-7; 15 nucleotides align to TRBD2. The junction had 9 bases not matched to a gene; V was cut back by 4 bases and J by 1 base. Germline V gene lookup returns CDR1 SGHNT and CDR2 YYREEE (reference sequence). This CDR3 has 18 residues. The CDR3, as DNA: TGTGCCAGCAGCAGACCGGGACTAGCGGGAGGTTCATCCTACGAGCAGTACTTC. Translated: CASSRPGLAGGSSYEQYF.

This chain connects TRBV4-3 to TRBJ1-5; unclear D gene. The germline V gene encodes CDR1 LGHNA and CDR2 YSLEER. The length of the CDR3 is 15 residues. Trimming pared 0 bases from V and 3 bases from J, leaving 9 bases between. The CDR3 loop reads CASSQDRQDNQPQHF. Here the CDR3 DNA reads TGCGCCAGCAGCCAAGATCGTCAGGACAATCAGCCCCAGCATTTT.

The chain couples TRBV21-1 to TRBJ2-2; the table's D call, TRBD1, was not checked against the DNA. TRBV21-1 is designated a pseudogene. The CDR3 contains 16 residues. This CDR3 reads CASSKAARRNTGELFF. The DNA for the CDR3 is TGTGCCAGCAGCAAAGCTGCCAGGCGGAACACCGGGGAGCTGTTTTTT.

This rearrangement joins TRBV27 to TRBJ2-1; 13 nucleotides line up with TRBD2. Germline-derived CDR1 and CDR2 are MNHEY and SMNVEV (reference sequence). V gave up 10 bases and J gave up 0 bases; unmatched junction bases: 9. This CDR3 has 17 amino acids. The CDR3 protein is CATKGLAGVSSYNEQFF. CDR3 bases: TGTGCCACCAAAGGACTAGCGGGAGTGAGCTCCTACAATGAGCAGTTCTTC.

CDR3 region: CASREQTGIGQPQHF. CDR3 nucleotides: TGTGCCAGCAGGGAACAGACAGGGATCGGCCAGCCCCAGCATTTT. V gene TRBV2 combines with J gene TRBJ1-5; 7 bases line up with TRBD1. The J segment lost 7 bases and the V segment lost 6 bases, leaving 12 bases of the junction unmatched. This CDR3 region has 15 residues. Germline V gene sequence: CDR1 SNHLY, CDR2 FYNNEI.

This rearrangement joins TRBV10-1 to TRBJ1-1; 7 nucleotides line up with TRBD1. The CDR3 length is 15 residues. Unmatched junction bases numbered 15, after V lost 4 bases and J lost 10 bases. The germline CDR1 and CDR2 sequences are WNHNN and SYGVQD (reference sequence). The CDR3 region has the DNA TGCGCCAGCAGTGGCGACAGGGCCGCTAACCCGCCAGCTTTCTTT. Residues: CASSGDRAANPPAFF.

The chain uses TRBV3-1 (or the pseudogene TRBV3-2) and TRBJ1-6; D gene ambiguous. Germline loops: CDR1 LGHDT, CDR2 YNNKEL (reference sequence). The length of the CDR3 is 13 residues. V was clipped by 2 bases and J by 4 bases, with 3 bases between them. The CDR3: CASSQQYNSPLHF. The CDR3 DNA reads TGTGCCAGCAGCCAACAATATAATTCACCCCTCCACTTT.

The V and J genes are TRBV9 and TRBJ2-1, with 9 bases fitting TRBD1. CDR3 length: 15 amino acids. V was clipped by 4 bases and J by 5 bases; unmatched bases: 7. Per germline, CDR1 SGDLS and CDR2 YYNGEE. The CDR3 DNA reads as TGTGCCAGCAGCAAAGGGACAGGGCCTAACAATGAGCAGTTCTTC. It is translated as CASSKGTGPNNEQFF.

V and J are TRBV7-9 and TRBJ2-5; maybe TRBD1 (5 bases). This CDR3 comprises 15 residues. The V and J ends lost 0 bases and 5 bases respectively, with 13 bases between them. Per germline, CDR1 SEHNR and CDR2 FQNEAQ (reference sequence). CDR3 nucleotide sequence: TGTGCCAGCAGCTTAGCGGCAGGGCACCCGGAGACCCAGTACTTC. Translated, it gives CASSLAAGHPETQYF.

CDR3 in amino acids: CASSYSGTSGYNEQFF. The CDR3 coding sequence is TGTGCCAGCAGTTACTCGGGGACTAGCGGATACAATGAGCAGTTCTTC. V gene TRBV6-2 or TRBV6-3 combines with J gene TRBJ2-1; 11 bases are shared with TRBD2. Trimming removed 0 bases from V and 4 bases from J; junction bases left unmatched: 2. Germline loops: CDR1 MNHEY, CDR2 SVGEGT. This CDR3 contains 16 residues.

The J gene is TRBJ1-3, the V gene TRBV29-1; the match to TRBD1 covers 8 bases. Germline V gene lookup returns CDR1 SQVTM and CDR2 ANQGSEA. The V segment lost 1 base and the J segment 0 bases; nucleotides outside the gene matches: 8. The CDR3 is 17 residues long. CDR3 amino acids: CSVEAPGQAASGNTIYF. The CDR3 DNA reads as TGCAGCGTTGAAGCCCCGGGACAGGCCGCCTCTGGAAACACCATATATTTT.

This sequence joins TRBV19 and TRBJ1-3; D remains unclear. Deletions cut 5 bases from V and 1 base from J, with 6 bases between. Germline V gives CDR1 LNHDA, CDR2 SQIVND (reference sequence). The CDR3 length is 13 residues. DNA for the CDR3: TGTGCCAGTAGTCAACAGTCTGGAAACACCATATATTTT. It codes for CASSQQSGNTIYF. The variable domain in full, completed from reference TRBV19 and TRBJ1-3, reads DGGITQSPKYLFRKEGQNVTLSCEQNLNHDAMYWYRQDPGQGLRLIYYSQIVNDFQKGDIAEGYSVSREKKESFPLTVTSAQKNPTAFYLCASSQQSGNTIYFGEGSWLTVV.

The chain joins TRBV7-3 to TRBJ1-1; weak D call: TRBD1 (5 bases). The CDR3 runs 17 residues. Trimming left V 4 bases short and J 0 bases short, with 18 bases between. The germline gives CDR1 SGHTA, CDR2 FQGTGA. Here the CDR3 reads CASSYPPRQSMNTEAFF. The DNA for the CDR3 is TGTGCCAGCAGCTACCCCCCCCGACAGTCTATGAACACTGAAGCTTTCTTT.

Only one count was recorded for this clone. Other DNA sequences in the same sample also yield this CDR3. The chain combines TRBV9 with TRBJ2-7; 9 nucleotides align to TRBD2. Germline CDR1 and CDR2: SGDLS and YYNGEE. CDR3 length equals 15 residues. Losses at the gene ends were 0 bases for V and 4 bases for J; bases not matched to a gene: 5. CDR3 residues: CASSVEAGGPYEQYF. The CDR3 bases are TGTGCCAGCAGCGTAGAGGCGGGAGGGCCTTACGAGCAGTACTTC. Looking up the rest from reference TRBV9 and TRBJ2-7 gives the full variable domain: DSGVTQTPKHLITATGQRVTLRCSPRSGDLSVYWYQQSLDQGLQFLIQYYNGEERAKGNILERFSAQQFPDLHSELNLSSLELGDSALYFCASSVEAGGPYEQYFGPGTRLTVT.

The V call is TRBV7-9, the J call TRBJ1-1; D is unresolved. Trimming took off 3 bases at V and 6 bases at J, with 8 bases between the two ends. CDR1 SEHNR and CDR2 FQNEAQ come from the germline V gene (reference sequence). The CDR3 runs 12 residues. The CDR3 bases are TGTGCCAGCAGCTTTTCCGGGGCTGAAGCTTTCTTT. As protein: CASSFSGAEAFF.

The chain combines TRBV18 with TRBJ2-7, with TRBD2 matching over 14 bases. This CDR3 region has 15 residues. Losses at the gene ends were 6 bases for V and 6 bases for J; bases not matched to a gene: 7. CDR1 is KGHSH and CDR2 is LQKENI in the germline V gene. The CDR3 DNA reads TGTGCCAGCTCGCCGGGACTAGCGGGAGTCCCCGAGCAGTACTTC. This sequence encodes CASSPGLAGVPEQYF.

V usage is TRBV2 and J usage is TRBJ1-5; no firm D call. CDR1 is SNHLY and CDR2 is FYNNEI in the germline V gene. The ends were cut back, 6 bases at V and 5 bases at J, with 5 bases in the middle. The CDR3 contains 11 residues. The CDR3 spells CASRGDQPQHF. Here the CDR3 DNA reads TGTGCCAGCAGGGGCGATCAGCCCCAGCATTTT.

V is TRBV5-4 and J is TRBJ2-7; 7 nucleotides agree with TRBD1. V shed 3 bases, J shed 4 bases, and the junction held 10 bases outside the gene matches. The CDR3 totals 15 residues. The germline V gene encodes CDR1 SGHNT and CDR2 YYREEE (reference sequence). CDR3 amino acids: CASSSVRQGKYEQYF. CDR3 nucleotide sequence: TGTGCCAGCAGCTCAGTAAGACAGGGTAAATACGAGCAGTACTTC.

The rearrangement joins TRBV19 to TRBJ1-5; 8 bases are shared with TRBD1. The CDR3 is made up of 14 amino acids. In germline, CDR1 is LNHDA, CDR2 SQIVND (reference sequence). The ends lost 5 bases at V and 2 bases at J; junction bases unmatched: 2. In DNA, the CDR3 is TGTGCCAGTAGTGTGGACAGGGGCAATCAGCCCCAGCATTTT. It codes for CASSVDRGNQPQHF.

This rearrangement joins TRBV27 to TRBJ2-1; perhaps TRBD1 as D (7 bases). This CDR3 region has 15 residues. Germline CDR1 and CDR2: MNHEY and SMNVEV (reference sequence). V was clipped by 2 bases and J by 5 bases, with 13 bases between them. CDR3 region: CASSLLGGTDNEQFF. CDR3 bases: TGTGCCAGCAGTTTACTGGGCGGGACAGACAATGAGCAGTTCTTC.

Only one count was recorded for this clone. The chain employs TRBV7-2 and TRBJ2-1, with 13 nucleotides matching TRBD2. This CDR3 spans 15 amino acids. V shed 7 bases and J 2 bases; nucleotides not matched to a gene: 2. Germline loops: CDR1 SGHTA, CDR2 FQGNSA. The CDR3 DNA reads as TGTGCCAGCAAACTAGCGGGGGGGCCCTACAATGAGCAGTTCTTC. As protein: CASKLAGGPYNEQFF. The variable domain in full, with the rest retrieved from reference TRBV7-2 and TRBJ2-1, is GAGVSQSPSNKVTEKGKDVELRCDPISGHTALYWYRQSLGQGLEFLIYFQGNSAPDKSGLPSDRFSAERTGGSVSTLTIQRTQQEDSAVYLCASKLAGGPYNEQFFGPGTRLTVL.

V and J are TRBV14 and TRBJ1-2; D unresolved. The ends were cut back, 1 base at V and 1 base at J, with 4 bases in the middle. This CDR3 has 13 residues. The germline V gene has CDR1 SGHDN and CDR2 FVKESK. CDR3 sequence (DNA): TGTGCCAGCAGCCAAGTCGGTAACTATGGCTACACCTTC. Protein: CASSQVGNYGYTF.

The chain employs TRBV7-2 and TRBJ2-1; D not resolved. The CDR3 length is 12 residues. Trimming shortened V by 1 base and J by 9 bases, and 7 bases separated the two germline ends. From germline, CDR1 is SGHTA and CDR2 FQGNSA. CDR3 DNA sequence: TGTGCCAGCAGCTTAGAGACGGGTGAGCAGTTCTTC. As protein: CASSLETGEQFF.

This rearrangement joins TRBV6-5 to TRBJ1-1; TRBD1 is a possible D gene (6 bases). V lost 5 bases and J 11 bases, leaving 15 bases between the germline ends. The CDR3 totals 12 residues. The germline CDR1 and CDR2 sequences are MNHEY and SVGAGI. The CDR3 protein is CASSLPAGVAFF. The CDR3 DNA follows: TGTGCCAGCAGTCTCCCGGCAGGGGTGGCTTTCTTT.

The chain is built from TRBV19 and TRBJ1-5; D uncertain. Germline V lookup: CDR1 LNHDA, CDR2 SQIVND (reference sequence). CDR3 length equals 15 residues. V shed 5 bases and J shed 5 bases, with 16 bases lying between them. For the CDR3, the DNA is TGTGCCAGTAGTCCAAGCCCGGGGTCTTATCAGCCCCAGCATTTT. Protein product: CASSPSPGSYQPQHF.

The rearrangement joins TRBV27 to TRBJ2-5; 9 bases map to TRBD2. V lost 6 bases, J lost 4 bases, and 3 bases stayed unmatched. This CDR3 is 13 amino acids long. The V gene's germline CDR1 is MNHEY and CDR2 SMNVEV (reference sequence). The DNA of the CDR3 is TGTGCCAGCAGGGTAGCGGGAGCAGAGACCCAGTACTTC. It encodes CASRVAGAETQYF.

The chain recombines TRBV2 with TRBJ2-1, with 10 bases lining up with TRBD2. The CDR3 has 15 amino acids. Trimming cost V 7 bases and J 9 bases; bases outside gene matches: 12. The germline V gene encodes CDR1 SNHLY and CDR2 FYNNEI. CDR3 residues: CASTRTSGDSSEQFF. The CDR3 region has the DNA TGTGCCAGCACGAGGACTAGCGGAGACTCGAGTGAGCAGTTCTTC.

The V call is TRBV2, the J call TRBJ1-4; no reliable D call. The CDR3 runs 13 residues. Trimming removed 2 bases at V and 10 bases at J, with 11 bases between. Germline V gene data show CDR1 as SNHLY and CDR2 as FYNNEI. The CDR3 spells CASSERSLGKLFF. The CDR3 region has the DNA TGTGCCAGCAGTGAACGGAGTCTTGGAAAACTGTTTTTT.

Details on this clone: The same CDR3 arises from other DNA sequences in this sample as well. The V call is TRBV6-5, the J call TRBJ1-6; 10 nucleotides match TRBD1. Trimming took 6 bases from V and 7 from J; bases not matched to a gene: 3. CDR3 length: 14 amino acids. CDR1 is MNHEY and CDR2 is SVGAGI in the germline V gene. CDR3 protein: CASRGQGYNSPLHF. DNA of the CDR3: TGTGCCAGCAGGGGACAGGGGTACAATTCACCCCTCCACTTT.